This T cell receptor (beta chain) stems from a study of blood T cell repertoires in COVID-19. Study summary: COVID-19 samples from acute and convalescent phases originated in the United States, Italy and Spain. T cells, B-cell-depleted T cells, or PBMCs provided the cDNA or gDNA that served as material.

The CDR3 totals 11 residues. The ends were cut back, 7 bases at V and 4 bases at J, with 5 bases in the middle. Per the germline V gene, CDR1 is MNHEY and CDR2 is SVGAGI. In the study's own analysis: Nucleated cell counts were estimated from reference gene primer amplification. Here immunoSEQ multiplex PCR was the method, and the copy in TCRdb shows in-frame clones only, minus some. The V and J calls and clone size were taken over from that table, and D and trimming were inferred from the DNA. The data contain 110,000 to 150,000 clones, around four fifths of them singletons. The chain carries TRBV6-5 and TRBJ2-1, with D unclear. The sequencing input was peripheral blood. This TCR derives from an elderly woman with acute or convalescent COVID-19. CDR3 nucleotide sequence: TGTGCCAGCACCCTGTACAATGAGCAGTTCTTC. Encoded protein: CASTLYNEQFF.